A selection of T cell receptor beta chains follows, all from one sample in a study of breast tumors, draining lymph nodes, adjacent tissues. TCRdb re-derived calls from the multiplex PCR reads in MiXCR, one entry per CDR3 protein. The data show about 140,000 distinct CDR3 sequences, with approximately 29% seen just once and about 2.5% held by the top ten. Sequences were obtained from axillary lymph node tissue. The source is a female donor with breast cancer. Some clones in this sample may be carry-over from other donors' samples. The CDR3 runs from the conserved cysteine through the conserved F or W. The D gene is left open where the match is weak. A row's size may be missing; if present it is once, few, many or a size class.

abundance	d_gene	j_gene	v_gene	CDR3nt	CDR3aa
many	NA	TRBJ2-5	TRBV5-6	TGTGCCAGCAGCTTGGCCGCCGAAGCAGCTAGCGTACTAGGGACCCAGTACTTC	CASSLAAEAASVLGTQYF
many	NA	TRBJ1-3	TRBV12-3/TRBV12-4	TGTGCCAGCGACGCAGGGGTAGCAGGAAACACCATATATTTT	CASDAGVAGNTIYF
NA	NA	TRBJ1-2	TRBV5-4	TGTGCCAGCAGCCACCGGGGGGGTGGCCACACCTTC	CASSHRGGGHTF
many	TRBD1	TRBJ2-5	TRBV5-1	TGCGCCAGCAAATTAGGGACAGGGAAAGAGACCCAGTACTTC	CASKLGTGKETQYF
NA	TRBD2	TRBJ2-1	TRBV6-2/TRBV6-3	TGTGCCAGCGGCTCTAGCGGGGGGGGTAATGAGCAGTTCTTC	CASGSSGGGNEQFF
many	NA	TRBJ2-6	TRBV5-1	TGCGCCAGCAGCTTGGCGCCGACAGGTAGCTCTGGGGCCAACGTCCTGACTTTC	CASSLAPTGSSGANVLTF
many	TRBD2	TRBJ2-5	TRBV20-1	TGCAGTGCTATTGGGAGTCTAGCGGGGGGGGAGACCCAGTACTTC	CSAIGSLAGGETQYF
NA	TRBD2	TRBJ2-5	TRBV6-2/TRBV6-3	TGTGCCAGCAGTCACTCCCCAAAAACTAGCGGCCAAGAGACCCAGTACTTC	CASSHSPKTSGQETQYF
many	NA	TRBJ2-7	TRBV9	TGTGCCAGCAGCGTAGAGGGAGTCGGGGAGCAGTACTTC	CASSVEGVGEQYF
NA	TRBD2	TRBJ2-3	TRBV12-3/TRBV12-4	TGTGCCAGCAGTGGACTAGCGGGGTCAGATACGCAGTATTTT	CASSGLAGSDTQYF
many	NA	TRBJ2-2	TRBV7-2	TGTGCCAGCAGCCCTAAGTATAGGCCAGGCTCGAACACCGGGGAGCTGTTTTTT	CASSPKYRPGSNTGELFF
NA	NA	TRBJ1-4	TRBV29-1	TGCAGCGGCACAGGGAGCGATGAAAAACTGTTTTTT	CSGTGSDEKLFF
many	TRBD2	TRBJ2-1	TRBV5-1	TGCGCCAGCAGCTGGATACTAGCGGGGGATGAGCAGTTCTTC	CASSWILAGDEQFF
many	NA	TRBJ2-6	TRBV5-1	TGCGCCAGCAGCCAGGGACTTACTGGGGCCAACGTCCTGACTTTC	CASSQGLTGANVLTF
once	NA	TRBJ2-7	TRBV20-1	TGCAGTGCTAGATCCCAGGGGTACGAGCAGTACTTC	CSARSQGYEQYF
many	NA	TRBJ1-2	TRBV5-8	TGTGCCAGCAGCTTTGCAGGGTCAAACTATGGCTACACCTTC	CASSFAGSNYGYTF
many	NA	TRBJ1-5	TRBV7-2	TGTGCCAGCAGCTTAGGTACTCTGGCCATGGGAGGGAATCAGCCCCAGCATTTT	CASSLGTLAMGGNQPQHF
NA	NA	TRBJ2-7	TRBV29-1	TGCAGCGAAACCCAGGACGGTGGACTTTACGAGCAGTACTTC	CSETQDGGLYEQYF
many	NA	TRBJ1-6	TRBV7-2	TGTGCCAGCAGCTTACAACAGGGAGTTTCACCCCTCCACTTT	CASSLQQGVSPLHF
NA	NA	TRBJ1-1	TRBV10-3	TGTGCCATCAGTAGCGGTGTAGGGGCATCCACTGAAGCTTTCTTT	CAISSGVGASTEAFF
many	NA	TRBJ1-2	TRBV28	TGTGCCATCACCCCCGGGAGCCCTTATGGCTACACCTTC	CAITPGSPYGYTF
many	NA	TRBJ2-3	TRBV14	TGTGCCAGCAGCCAAGGGTTTTTCGCGTGGGGAACAGATACGCAGTATTTT	CASSQGFFAWGTDTQYF
NA	TRBD2	TRBJ2-5	TRBV2	TGTGCCAGCAGTGGACTAGCGGGGCCCCAAGAGACCCAGTACTTC	CASSGLAGPQETQYF
NA	TRBD1	TRBJ1-1	TRBV18	TGTGCCAGCTCACCTAGGACAGGGGAGGCTTTCTTT	CASSPRTGEAFF
NA	NA	TRBJ2-5	TRBV13	TGTGCCAGCAGCTTAGTTCGCCAAGAGACCCAGTACTTC	CASSLVRQETQYF
many	NA	TRBJ1-5	TRBV7-9	TGTGCCAGCAGCTTAGCGCTCGGGGGACTCAATCAGCCCCAGCATTTT	CASSLALGGLNQPQHF
NA	NA	TRBJ1-1	TRBV5-6	TGTGCCGGTCCGGCACAGGCTATGAACACTGAAGCTTTCTTT	CAGPAQAMNTEAFF
many	TRBD1	TRBJ2-1	TRBV7-9	TGTGCCAGCAGCCGCACCGGGACAGGCTCAAACAATGAGCAGTTCTTC	CASSRTGTGSNNEQFF
few	NA	TRBJ2-3	TRBV18	TGTGCCAGCTCACCACCTCGGGGAACCGGCACAGATACGCAGTATTTT	CASSPPRGTGTDTQYF
many	TRBD1	TRBJ2-4	TRBV12-3/TRBV12-4	TGTGCCAGCAGTTTAGGGGTGGGACAGGGAAACATTCAGTACTTC	CASSLGVGQGNIQYF
NA	TRBD1	TRBJ1-6	TRBV19	TGTGCCAGTAGTACACGACAGGGGAATAATTCACCCCTCCACTTT	CASSTRQGNNSPLHF
many	TRBD1	TRBJ1-6	TRBV2	TGTGCCAGCACTACAGGGGGCGGGTCAGCTTCACCCCTCCACTTT	CASTTGGGSASPLHF
many	TRBD2	TRBJ2-1	TRBV5-6	TGTGCCAGCACCCCAAGTGGGACTAGGAGGATTTCCTACAATGAGCAGTTCTTC	CASTPSGTRRISYNEQFF
many	NA	TRBJ2-2	TRBV5-1	TGCGCCAGCAGCCACAGTGGAAACGCGAACACCGGGGAGCTGTTTTTT	CASSHSGNANTGELFF
many	TRBD1	TRBJ1-6	TRBV6-5	TGTGCCAGCAGGTCCGGGACAGGGATATCCTATAATTCACCCCTCCACTTT	CASRSGTGISYNSPLHF
many	NA	TRBJ2-7	TRBV6-6	TGTGCCAGCGGGCGGGACATCCCCGGCGAGCAGTACTTC	CASGRDIPGEQYF
many	TRBD1	TRBJ2-6	TRBV9	TGTGCCAGCAGCGCCAGGGGGTCTGGGGCCAACGTCCTGACTTTC	CASSARGSGANVLTF
many	TRBD1	TRBJ1-3	TRBV5-6	TGCGCCAGCAGCCTGACAGGGGCGGGAAACACCATATATTTT	CASSLTGAGNTIYF
many	TRBD2	TRBJ2-7	TRBV6-1	TGTGCCAGCAGGGAAACTAGCGGCTACGAGCAGTACTTC	CASRETSGYEQYF
many	TRBD1	TRBJ2-5	TRBV29-1	TGCAGCGTTGAAGTCCCGGGACAGCAAGAGACCCAGTACTTC	CSVEVPGQQETQYF
NA	NA	TRBJ2-5	TRBV5-1	TGCGCCAGCAGCAAGGATGGGGGGGGGCACGCGGAGACCCAGTACTTC	CASSKDGGGHAETQYF
many	NA	TRBJ2-3	TRBV19	TGTGCCAGTAGTTCGAGCGGTTCGGCAGATACGCAGTATTTT	CASSSSGSADTQYF
few	TRBD2	TRBJ2-1	TRBV6-1	TGTGCCAGCAGTGAATTAAAGACTAGCGGGGGGGCCATATTCTACAATGAGCAGTTCTTC	CASSELKTSGGAIFYNEQFF
NA	NA	TRBJ1-1	TRBV28	TGTGCCAGCAGTTTGTTACAAGGTGAAGCTTTCTTT	CASSLLQGEAFF
many	TRBD1	TRBJ2-5	TRBV3-1	TGTGCCAGCAGCCTGGGGACAGGGGGGCCTATGGGGACCCAGTACTTC	CASSLGTGGPMGTQYF